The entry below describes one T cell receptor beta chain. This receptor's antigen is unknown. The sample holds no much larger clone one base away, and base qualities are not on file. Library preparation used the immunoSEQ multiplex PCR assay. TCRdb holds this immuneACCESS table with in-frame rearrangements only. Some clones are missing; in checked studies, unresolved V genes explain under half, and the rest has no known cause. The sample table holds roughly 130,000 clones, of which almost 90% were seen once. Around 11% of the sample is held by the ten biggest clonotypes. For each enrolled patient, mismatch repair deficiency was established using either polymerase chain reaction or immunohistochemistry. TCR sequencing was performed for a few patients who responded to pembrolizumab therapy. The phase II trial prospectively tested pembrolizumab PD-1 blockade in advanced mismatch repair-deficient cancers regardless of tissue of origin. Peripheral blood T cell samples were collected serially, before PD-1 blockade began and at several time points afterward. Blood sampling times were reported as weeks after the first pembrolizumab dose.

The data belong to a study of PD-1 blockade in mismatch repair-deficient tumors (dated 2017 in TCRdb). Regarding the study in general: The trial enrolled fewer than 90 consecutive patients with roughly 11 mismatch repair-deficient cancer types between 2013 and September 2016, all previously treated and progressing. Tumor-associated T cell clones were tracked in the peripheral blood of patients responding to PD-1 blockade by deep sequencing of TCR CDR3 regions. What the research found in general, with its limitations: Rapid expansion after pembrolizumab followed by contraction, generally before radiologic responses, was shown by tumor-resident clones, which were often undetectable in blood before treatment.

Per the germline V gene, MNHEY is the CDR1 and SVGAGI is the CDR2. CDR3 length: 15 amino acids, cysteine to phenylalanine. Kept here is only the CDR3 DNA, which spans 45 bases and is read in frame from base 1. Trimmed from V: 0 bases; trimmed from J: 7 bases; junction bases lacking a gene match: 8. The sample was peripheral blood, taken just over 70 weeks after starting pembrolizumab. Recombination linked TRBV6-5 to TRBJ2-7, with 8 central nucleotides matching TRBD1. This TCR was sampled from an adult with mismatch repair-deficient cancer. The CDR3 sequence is CASSYSLGTGGEQYF. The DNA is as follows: TGTGCCAGCAGTTACTCACTTGGGACAGGTGGAGAGCAGTACTTC.